A single sample gave rise to the 27 T cell receptor beta chains below, sequenced in a study of T cells in Graves' hyperthyroidism and ophthalmopathy. Using RNA transcripts as the source, TCR beta CDR3 regions were amplified. The primer set for the first-round RT-PCR of the TCR CDR3 was HTBI. TCRdb analysed the multiplex PCR reads with MiXCR anew, one entry per CDR3 protein. Of 330,000 or so distinct CDR3 sequences detected, about a sixth appear once; the ten largest clones hold roughly a sixth. Specimen: blood. Source of these receptors: a woman between 40 and 50 years old with Graves' ophthalmopathy.

This clonotype was detected ten times or more. The genes are TRBV14 and TRBJ1-1; a possible D gene is TRBD1 (5 bases). Germline V gives CDR1 SGHDN, CDR2 FVKESK. Trimming pared 2 bases from V and 6 bases from J, leaving 13 bases between. This CDR3 is built from 14 residues. The CDR3 protein is CASSQTGGYAEAFF. The CDR3 DNA follows: TGTGCCAGCAGCCAAACGGGGGGTTATGCTGAAGCTTTCTTT.

The V call is TRBV12-3 or TRBV12-4, the J call TRBJ2-7; D gene ambiguous. V gave up 3 bases and J gave up 4 bases, with 10 bases separating them. The CDR3 totals 13 residues. As DNA, the CDR3 is TGTGCCAGCAGTTTTCCCCCGCCGTACGAGCAGTACTTC. Protein sequence: CASSFPPPYEQYF.

The chain uses TRBV12-3 or TRBV12-4 and TRBJ2-7; D remains ambiguous. V was clipped by 2 bases and J by 3 bases, with 11 bases between them. This CDR3 is 14 amino acids long. CDR3 sequence: CASSLSTKHYEQYF. The DNA of the CDR3 is TGTGCCAGCAGTTTATCGACAAAGCACTACGAGCAGTACTTC.

A word on this clonotype: The junction differs from germline at one of its ends, possibly a read error. The CDR3, as DNA: TGTGCCACCAGTGGTGGCGGGAGGAAGACCCAGTACTTC. It specifies CATSGGGRKTQYF. V is TRBV6-1 and J is TRBJ2-5; 8 bases match TRBD2. The length of the CDR3 is 13 residues. Germline CDR1 reads MNHNS; CDR2 reads SASEGT.

The chain carries TRBV20-1 and TRBJ2-7, with 15 positions matching TRBD2. Germline CDR1 and CDR2: DFQATT and SNEGSKA (reference sequence). The CDR3 contains 14 residues. The ends lost 6 bases at V and 7 bases at J; junction bases unmatched: 7. The CDR3 loop is CSATGTSGRREQYF. CDR3 bases: TGCAGTGCCACGGGGACTAGCGGGAGGAGAGAGCAGTACTTC.

This clonotype was seen many times. The chain employs TRBV15 and TRBJ1-1; the D is unclear. The CDR3 loop spans 15 amino acids. The germline V and J ends were trimmed by 4 bases and 1 base, with 13 bases remaining between them. Germline CDR1 reads LNHNV; CDR2 reads YYDKDF (reference sequence). The CDR3 region has the DNA TGTGCCACCAGCACCCCGCGACGACCGAACACTGAAGCTTTCTTT. Translated: CATSTPRRPNTEAFF.

This clonotype was seen ten or more times. The chain is built from TRBV5-1 and TRBJ2-7; D gene uncertain. V was cut by 5 bases and J by 1 base, with 4 bases left in between. CDR1 and CDR2 from the germline V gene are SGHRS and YFSETQ. The CDR3 spans 11 residues. The CDR3 nucleotides are TGCGCCAGCAGAGCTTCCTACGAGCAGTACTTC. It specifies CASRASYEQYF.

This clonotype was detected many times. The chain has TRBV18 and TRBJ1-5; D possibly corresponds to TRBD1 (5 bases). The CDR3 contains 14 residues. Germline V gene data show CDR1 as KGHSH and CDR2 as LQKENI. Trimming cost V 8 bases and J 2 bases, with 13 bases left between them. The CDR3 DNA reads as TGTGCCAGCAGCCCGCAGGGAGGCAATCAGCCCCAGCATTTT. Residues: CASSPQGGNQPQHF.

About this clonotype itself: Sequence at one end of the junction differs from germline and may be a read error. The genes are TRBV28 and TRBJ1-2, with 8 bases lining up with TRBD1. The CDR3 has 17 amino acids. The germline V gene encodes CDR1 MDHEN and CDR2 SYDVKM. CDR3 loop: CASSSRGQDYVEDGYIF. CDR3 DNA: TGTGCCAGCAGTTCCCGGGGACAGGACTACGTGGAAGATGGCTACATCTTC.

This clonotype appeared many times. The rearrangement joins TRBV6-6 to TRBJ2-7, with 9 positions matching TRBD1. This CDR3 is 22 amino acids long. V gave up 5 bases and J gave up 0 bases; unmatched junction bases: 26. The V gene's germline CDR1 is MNHNY and CDR2 SVGAGI (reference sequence). The CDR3 reads CASSPGGWTGEGRETSSYEQYF. As DNA, the CDR3 is TGTGCCAGCAGTCCAGGGGGGTGGACAGGGGAGGGCCGAGAGACTTCCTCCTACGAGCAGTACTTC.

This clonotype has at least ten counts. The chain links TRBV5-6 to TRBJ2-2, with 7 nucleotides matching TRBD2. Germline values: CDR1 SGHDT, CDR2 YYEEEE. J gave up 6 bases and V 4 bases, and 12 bases lay outside the gene matches. The CDR3 consists of 16 residues. Here the CDR3 DNA reads TGTGCCAGCAGCCCCTTTTACGGAGGGAGGGCCGGGGAGCTGTTTTTT. Protein: CASSPFYGGRAGELFF.

This clonotype was recorded many times. The J gene is TRBJ2-5, the V gene TRBV27, with 10 bases fitting TRBD2. The J segment lost 5 bases and the V segment lost 5 bases, leaving 2 bases of the junction unmatched. The CDR3 runs to 13 residues. CDR1 is MNHEY, CDR2 SMNVEV, per germline (reference sequence). The CDR3 reads CASSRGLAETQYF. The CDR3 DNA reads TGTGCCAGCAGTCGGGGACTAGCGGAGACCCAGTACTTC.

In this sample, this clonotype turned up many times. V gene TRBV5-1 combines with J gene TRBJ1-2; weak D call: TRBD1 (5 bases). The CDR3 has 16 residues. The V gene's germline CDR1 is SGHRS and CDR2 YFSETQ. Trimming stripped 4 bases from V and 6 bases from J, with 22 bases between. CDR3 in amino acids: CASSPDGRGVTHGYTF. As DNA, the CDR3 is TGCGCCAGCAGCCCCGATGGACGGGGGGTAACTCATGGCTACACCTTC.

This clonotype was observed at least ten times. The chain joins TRBV6-1 to TRBJ1-5; D gene ambiguous. CDR1 and CDR2 (germline): MNHNS, SASEGT. The CDR3 consists of 15 residues. Trimming removed 5 bases at V and 9 bases at J, with 20 bases between. The CDR3 loop is CASSLDMPRLGPQHF. CDR3 nucleotide sequence: TGTGCCAGCAGTCTAGACATGCCCCGCCTGGGGCCCCAGCATTTT.

There are many counts of this clonotype. The rearrangement uses TRBV29-1 and TRBJ1-1, with 9 bases matching TRBD1. Germline V lookup: CDR1 SQVTM, CDR2 ANQGSEA. The CDR3 runs 13 residues. V lost 6 bases to trimming and J lost 6 bases; unmatched junction nucleotides: 8. The CDR3, as DNA: TGCAGCGTCGGGGACAGGGTGATCGCTGAAGCTTTCTTT. Protein: CSVGDRVIAEAFF.

Ten or more counts support this clonotype. V and J are TRBV29-1 and TRBJ1-1; D is possibly TRBD1 (5 bases). The CDR3 is 12 amino acids. CDR1 and CDR2 (germline): SQVTM, ANQGSEA. V lost 7 bases, J lost 5 bases, and 14 bases lay in between. This chain's CDR3 is CSAKEWGTEAFF. The CDR3 DNA reads TGCAGCGCTAAAGAGTGGGGGACTGAAGCTTTCTTT.

This clonotype was picked up many times. V and J are TRBV11-2 and TRBJ1-1, with D perhaps TRBD1 (5 bases). Germline lookup yields CDR1 SGHAT and CDR2 FQNNGV. The CDR3 runs to 14 residues. V gave up 3 bases and J gave up 0 bases, with 8 bases separating them. CDR3: CASSLGEMNTEAFF. The CDR3 DNA is TGTGCCAGCAGCTTGGGGGAGATGAACACTGAAGCTTTCTTT.

This clonotype was detected ten times or more. V gene TRBV11-2 combines with J gene TRBJ2-1, with TRBD2 matching 8 bases. The CDR3 extends over 15 amino acids. V dropped 6 bases and J dropped 8; count of bases not matched to a gene: 12. Looked up from germline, CDR1 is SGHAT and CDR2 is FQNNGV. The CDR3 is CASRGFGGRNDEQFF. CDR3 nucleotides: TGTGCCAGCAGGGGTTTTGGCGGGAGGAACGATGAGCAGTTCTTC.

This clonotype has only one observation. The junction departs from the called germline gene at one end, perhaps through a read error. The chain couples TRBV28 to TRBJ1-2, with D perhaps TRBD1 (5 bases). CDR1 and CDR2 (germline): MDHEN, SYDVKM. There are 14 residues in the CDR3. The CDR3 DNA reads TGTGCCAGCAGTTTAGCGCAGGGAGCCTATGGCTACAGCTTC. Translation gives CASSLAQGAYGYSF.

This clonotype was recorded at least ten times. The chain joins TRBV7-8 to TRBJ2-7; the D is unclear. V was cut by 1 base and J by 5 bases, with 12 bases left in between. The CDR3 covers 14 residues. Germline CDR1 SGHVS, CDR2 FQNEAQ. CDR3 nucleotide sequence: TGTGCCAGCAGCTTAGGGGGTACACTCGACGAGCAGTACTTC. Translation: CASSLGGTLDEQYF. The variable domain in full, with the rest retrieved from reference TRBV7-8 and TRBJ2-7, is GAGVSQSPRYKVAKRGQDVALRCDPISGHVSLFWYQQALGQGPEFLTYFQNEAQLDKSGLPSDRFFAERPEGSVSTLKIQRTQQEDSAVYLCASSLGGTLDEQYFGPGTRLTVT.

This clonotype was counted at least ten times. The chain uses TRBV27 and TRBJ2-7, with 8 nucleotides matching TRBD2. The CDR3 sequence is 15 residues long. CDR1 and CDR2 from the germline V gene are MNHEY and SMNVEV (reference sequence). J gave up 3 bases and V 6 bases, and 10 bases lay outside the gene matches. In nucleotides, the CDR3 is TGTGCCAGCAGATTCGCCGGGACTAGGGTCTACGAGCAGTACTTC. This codes for CASRFAGTRVYEQYF.

The chain joins TRBV4-1 to TRBJ1-5; a weak D match, TRBD1 (5 bases). The CDR3 length is 16 residues. Per the germline V gene, CDR1 is MGHRA and CDR2 is YSYEKL. V was shortened by 3 bases and J by 3 bases, with 15 bases between the two germline ends. CDR3 sequence (DNA): TGCGCCAGCAGCCAGGCCTCTGAGGGGCTCAATCAGCCCCAGCATTTT. This translates into CASSQASEGLNQPQHF.

This clonotype was picked up many times. CDR3 DNA sequence: TGTGCCACCAGTGATAGGACAGGGGGCGACTATGGCTACACCTTC. This sequence encodes CATSDRTGGDYGYTF. The chain carries TRBV24-1 and TRBJ1-2, with 11 bases matching TRBD1. V dropped 3 bases and J dropped 3; count of bases not matched to a gene: 2. Germline CDR1 KGHDR, CDR2 SFDVKD. The CDR3 contains 15 residues.

The V call is TRBV28, the J call TRBJ1-2, with D unclear. Germline CDR1 MDHEN, CDR2 SYDVKM. This CDR3 region has 20 residues. Trimming removed 4 bases at V and 4 bases at J, with 31 bases between. This CDR3 is CASSYTREPYTGETSYGYTF. The CDR3 nucleotides are TGTGCCAGCAGTTATACACGGGAACCCTACACCGGGGAGACCTCCTATGGCTACACCTTC.

This clonotype was recorded many times. The V and J genes are TRBV6-1 and TRBJ2-2; 9 bases agree with TRBD1. V lost 5 bases and J lost 4; bases outside the gene matches: 5. Germline CDR1 and CDR2: MNHNS and SASEGT. This CDR3 is 15 amino acids long. CDR3 residues: CASSRGQGTTGELFF. In DNA, the CDR3 is TGTGCCAGCAGTCGTGGACAGGGGACCACCGGGGAGCTGTTTTTT.

This clonotype occurred many times. The V gene is TRBV2, the J gene TRBJ1-5; 9 bases align to TRBD1. After removal of 8 bases from V and 6 bases from J, the junction contained 5 bases not matched to a gene. Germline CDR1 and CDR2: SNHLY and FYNNEI. The CDR3 spans 13 residues. The CDR3 sequence is CASDRGTSQPQHF. The CDR3 DNA reads as TGTGCCAGCGACAGGGGGACTAGTCAGCCCCAGCATTTT.

This clonotype was seen repeatedly, ten times or more. This chain connects TRBV12-3 or TRBV12-4 to TRBJ1-1, with a tentative D call TRBD1 (6 bases). The CDR3 is 15 residues long. V lost 9 bases, J lost 0 bases, and 17 bases lay in between. The CDR3 nucleotides are TGTGCCAGTTATAAAGGGGGGGGGATGAACACTGAAGCTTTCTTT. Translated, it gives CASYKGGGMNTEAFF.